Each of the 5 T cell receptor beta chains below was sequenced from the same sample in a study of CD4 T cell repertoires in COVID-19. Here immunoSEQ multiplex PCR was the method, and the copy in TCRdb shows in-frame clones only, minus some. The data hold about 22,000 clones, with roughly 84% observed a single time. Sequencing was done directly on freshly isolated, uncultured memory T cells. The starting material was central memory CD4+ T cells from blood, obtained before the COVID-19 pandemic. Source of these receptors: a human donor who had COVID-19.

The chain joins TRBV6-6 to TRBJ1-3; unclear D gene. CDR1 and CDR2 from the germline V gene are MNHNY and SVGAGI (reference sequence). Deletions cut 0 bases from V and 1 base from J, with 7 bases between. CDR3 size: 15 residues. CDR3 sequence (DNA): TGTGCCAGCAGTTACTCCCCCTTTTCTGGAAACACCATATATTTT. It yields the protein CASSYSPFSGNTIYF.

The chain joins TRBV5-1 to TRBJ2-2; TRBD2 aligns across 8 bases. CDR1 is SGHRS, CDR2 YFSETQ, per germline. J was trimmed by 5 bases and V by 6 bases; bases with no gene match: 12. CDR3 size: 16 residues. This CDR3 reads CASTSPAAGVTGELFF. CDR3 nucleotide sequence: TGCGCCAGCACCTCGCCCGCAGCGGGAGTAACCGGGGAGCTGTTTTTT.

V gene TRBV28 combines with J gene TRBJ1-2; 7 bases fit TRBD1. Germline values: CDR1 MDHEN, CDR2 SYDVKM. CDR3 length: 14 residues. Unmatched junction bases numbered 7, after V lost 5 bases and J lost 4 bases. The CDR3 DNA is TGTGCCAGCAGTCCCACAGGGGTCGTCTATGGCTACACCTTC. Translated, it gives CASSPTGVVYGYTF.

The chain is built from TRBV2 and TRBJ2-7; tentative D call: TRBD1 (5 bases). Per the germline V gene, CDR1 is SNHLY and CDR2 is FYNNEI. CDR3 length equals 15 residues. Trimming removed 4 bases from V and 0 bases from J, with 13 bases in between. The CDR3 is CASSGAGRSSYEQYF. CDR3 nucleotides: TGTGCCAGCAGTGGTGCAGGGCGAAGCTCCTACGAGCAGTACTTC.

The rearrangement joins TRBV6-6 to TRBJ2-2, with 9 bases identical to TRBD1. The germline gives CDR1 MNHNY, CDR2 SVGAGI (reference sequence). J was trimmed by 6 bases and V by 10 bases; bases with no gene match: 15. The CDR3 contains 16 residues. Written as DNA, the CDR3 is TGTGCCACCTCGGTCACAGGGGGCGCAGGGTCCGGGGAGCTGTTTTTT. It codes for CATSVTGGAGSGELFF.